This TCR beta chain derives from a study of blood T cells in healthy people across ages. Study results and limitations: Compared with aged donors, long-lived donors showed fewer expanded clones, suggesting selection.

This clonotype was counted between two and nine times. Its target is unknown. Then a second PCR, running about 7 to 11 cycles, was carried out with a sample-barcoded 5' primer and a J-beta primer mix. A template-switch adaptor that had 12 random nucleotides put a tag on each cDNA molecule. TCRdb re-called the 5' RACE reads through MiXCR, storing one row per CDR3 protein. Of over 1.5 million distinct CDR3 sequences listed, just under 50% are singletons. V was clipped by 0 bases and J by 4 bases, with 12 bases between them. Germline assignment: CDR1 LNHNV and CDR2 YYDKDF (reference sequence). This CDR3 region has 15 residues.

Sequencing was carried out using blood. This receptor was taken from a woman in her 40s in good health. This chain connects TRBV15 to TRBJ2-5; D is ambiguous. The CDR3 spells CATSRDSGEGETQYF. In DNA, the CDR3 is TGTGCCACCAGCAGAGATTCTGGGGAAGGAGAGACCCAGTACTTC.